Sequencing of this TCR beta chain was carried out in a study of T-cell reconstitution after alpha-beta-depleted transplantation in children. The study's findings and limits: At day 60, the high TCRbeta diversity found in some patients originated from recipient T cells and thymic progenitors that had survived. After transplant, at about two months, alpha-beta T cells were reportedly derived from several hundred expanded graft clones. The main origin of T-cell counts and diversity one year after transplant was newly produced T cells.

CDR1 is SGHVS, CDR2 FQNEAQ, per germline. CDR3 length equals 15 residues. V shed 7 bases and J 7 bases; nucleotides not matched to a gene: 7. Turning to this clonotype: Its matching antigen is unknown.

Unique molecular identifiers were incorporated during preparation of the TCRbeta library. TCRdb reanalysed the PCR reads using MiXCR and keeps one entry per CDR3 protein. The profile covers a few hundred thousand distinct CDR3 sequences, with 27% appearing a single time and just over 35% taken by the ten largest. The sequence derives from a boy in the first two years of life with Wiskott-Aldrich syndrome, due to receive a stem cell transplant. The chain couples TRBV7-8 to TRBJ1-6; 10 nucleotides align to TRBD1. Material: PBMCs, obtained before TCRalphabeta/CD19-depleted stem cell transplant. The CDR3 protein is CASTFVGQGNSPLHF. The CDR3 region has the DNA TGTGCCAGCACCTTCGTGGGACAGGGGAATTCACCCCTCCACTTT.